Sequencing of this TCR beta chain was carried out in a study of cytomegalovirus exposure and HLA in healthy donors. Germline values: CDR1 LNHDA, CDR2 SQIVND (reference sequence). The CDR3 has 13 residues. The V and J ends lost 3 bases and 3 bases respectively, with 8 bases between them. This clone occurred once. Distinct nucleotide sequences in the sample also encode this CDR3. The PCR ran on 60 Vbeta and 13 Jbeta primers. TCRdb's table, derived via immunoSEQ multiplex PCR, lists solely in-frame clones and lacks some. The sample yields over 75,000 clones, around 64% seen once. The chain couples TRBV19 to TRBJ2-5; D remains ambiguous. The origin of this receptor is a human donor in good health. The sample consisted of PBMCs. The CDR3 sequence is CASSIYREETQYF. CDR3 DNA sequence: TGTGCCAGTAGTATCTACAGAGAAGAGACCCAGTACTTC.